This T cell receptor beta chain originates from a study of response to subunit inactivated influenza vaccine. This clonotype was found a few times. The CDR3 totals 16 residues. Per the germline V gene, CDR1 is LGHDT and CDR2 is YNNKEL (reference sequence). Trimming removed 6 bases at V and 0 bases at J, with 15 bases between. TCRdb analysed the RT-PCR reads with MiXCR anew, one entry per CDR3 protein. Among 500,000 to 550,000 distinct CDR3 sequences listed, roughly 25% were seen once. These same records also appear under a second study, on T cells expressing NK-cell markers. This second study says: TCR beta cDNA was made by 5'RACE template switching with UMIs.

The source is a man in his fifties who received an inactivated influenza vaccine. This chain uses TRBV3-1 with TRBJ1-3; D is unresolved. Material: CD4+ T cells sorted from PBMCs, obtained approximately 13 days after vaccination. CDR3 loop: CASSKLRTISGNTIYF. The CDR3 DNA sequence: TGTGCCAGCAGTAAACTTAGGACCATCTCTGGAAACACCATATATTTT.